This TCR beta chain was identified during a study of cytomegalovirus exposure and HLA in healthy donors. Regarding the study as a whole: Presence/absence results assume similar sequencing depth per donor, which may not hold. Some V segments, including TRBV6-2 and TRBV6-3, were excluded as indistinguishable. Sequencing likely caused a cluster of highly shared sequence variants.

Trimming removed 3 bases at V and 1 base at J, with 11 bases between. This CDR3 comprises 14 residues. The germline gives CDR1 SGHRS, CDR2 YFSETQ. Vbeta (60) and Jbeta (13) primers were used in the PCR. Generated by immunoSEQ multiplex PCR, the TCRdb table keeps only in-frame clones and is missing some. Here the sample spans 100,000 or so clones, approximately 77% being singletons. This clone was picked up a small number of times. The antigen remains undetermined. The sequencing sample was made of PBMCs. V gene TRBV5-1 combines with J gene TRBJ2-7; perhaps TRBD2 as D (6 bases). This sequence originates from a male donor in good health and CMV-seropositive. CDR3 protein: CASSYGSWSYEQYF. For the CDR3, the DNA is TGCGCCAGCAGCTACGGGAGTTGGTCCTACGAGCAGTACTTC.